This T cell receptor (beta chain) appears in the sequencing data of a study of siplizumab effects on memory and regulatory T cells. The CDR3 extends over 16 amino acids. Looked up from germline, CDR1 is MNHEY and CDR2 is SMNVEV (reference sequence). V lost 6 bases, J lost 4 bases, and 21 bases lay in between. Per individual sample, about 10^5 TCR templates were assayed. Some clones are missing from TCRdb's copy, which holds only in-frame ones; the method was immunoSEQ multiplex PCR. The data show 90,000 to 130,000 clones, about nine tenths seen once. Remarks on this clone: No antigen is known for it.

Whole-study results and caveats: Where siplizumab was present, mappable alloreactive CD4+ clones averaged about 67% Treg-derived, compared with more than 25% in controls. Greater diversity than memory cells seemed evident in naive T cells, which also appeared to be major alloresponse contributors.

This receptor was identified in a human donor in good health. The V call is TRBV27, the J call TRBJ1-1; tentatively, D is TRBD1 (6 bases). The source material was CD4+ T cells sorted from blood. This CDR3 reads CASSPLAGARTTEAFF. The DNA for the CDR3 is TGTGCCAGCAGCCCCTTGGCAGGGGCGAGAACCACTGAAGCTTTCTTT.